This T cell receptor beta chain was documented in a study of T-cell reconstitution after alpha-beta-depleted transplantation in children. Germline CDR1 reads SGHTA; CDR2 reads FQGNSA. V shed 2 bases and J shed 2 bases, with 19 bases lying between them. The CDR3 spans 17 residues. For TCRbeta, the library was prepared with unique molecular identifiers. MiXCR, run by TCRdb on the PCR reads, gives a single entry per CDR3 protein. The table lists some 200,000 distinct CDR3 sequences, roughly a tenth of them singletons, with around 5% in the top ten. This clonotype was found many times. The TCR originated in a human donor who donated a stem cell graft to a child with SCID. This sample comprised PBMCs from the stem cell graft donor, obtained from the stem cell graft. The rearrangement joins TRBV7-2 to TRBJ2-7, with D possibly called TRBD1 or TRBD2 (6 bases each). The CDR3 spells CASSLPAPGAGAYEQYF. CDR3 in DNA: TGTGCCAGCAGCTTACCCGCTCCGGGGGCAGGGGCCTACGAGCAGTACTTC.